This T cell receptor beta chain was sequenced in a study of blood T cell repertoires in COVID-19. The method was immunoSEQ multiplex PCR; TCRdb's version includes in-frame clones alone and lacks a portion of them. Of 160,000 or so clones listed, 78% are singletons. This CDR3 is 15 amino acids long. V gave up 6 bases and J gave up 5 bases, with 16 bases separating them. Germline assignment: CDR1 LNHDA and CDR2 SQIVND (reference sequence). The sample was peripheral blood. This clonotype originated in an elderly woman with acute or convalescent COVID-19. The V and J genes are TRBV19 and TRBJ1-4; tentative D call: TRBD1 (6 bases). The DNA of the CDR3 is TGTGCCAGTAGCTCCCCCGGGACAAGAAATGAAAAACTGTTTTTT. It codes for CASSSPGTRNEKLFF.